This record looks at one TCR beta chain sequence and its context. Its antigen is undetermined. Using immunoSEQ multiplex PCR, the repertoire was profiled, and TCRdb retains in-frame clones only, with some absent. The sample holds about 66,000 clones; approximately 70% are singletons and the top ten take under 30%. This sample is drawn from a study of vaccination effects on CD4 cells after COVID-19. Study-level background: Peptide-pool stimulation followed by sequencing identified expanded antigen-specific CD4+ clonotypes in the ViraFEST assay.

V trimming: 4 bases; J trimming: 3 bases; junction bases outside the gene matches: 5. This CDR3 has 15 residues. CDR1 and CDR2 from the germline V gene are MGHRA and YSYEKL. Isolation of CD4+ T cells took place after less than 12 days of culture. Here the sequenced sample was CD4+ T cells from PBMCs cultured without peptide, taken before COVID-19 vaccination. The sequence was collected from a human donor who had a prior SARS-CoV-2 infection. The chain carries TRBV4-1 and TRBJ1-4, with 7 bases that match TRBD1. The CDR3 protein is CASSPQQGSNEKLFF. CDR3 coding DNA: TGCGCCAGCAGCCCACAACAGGGGTCTAATGAAAAACTGTTTTTT.